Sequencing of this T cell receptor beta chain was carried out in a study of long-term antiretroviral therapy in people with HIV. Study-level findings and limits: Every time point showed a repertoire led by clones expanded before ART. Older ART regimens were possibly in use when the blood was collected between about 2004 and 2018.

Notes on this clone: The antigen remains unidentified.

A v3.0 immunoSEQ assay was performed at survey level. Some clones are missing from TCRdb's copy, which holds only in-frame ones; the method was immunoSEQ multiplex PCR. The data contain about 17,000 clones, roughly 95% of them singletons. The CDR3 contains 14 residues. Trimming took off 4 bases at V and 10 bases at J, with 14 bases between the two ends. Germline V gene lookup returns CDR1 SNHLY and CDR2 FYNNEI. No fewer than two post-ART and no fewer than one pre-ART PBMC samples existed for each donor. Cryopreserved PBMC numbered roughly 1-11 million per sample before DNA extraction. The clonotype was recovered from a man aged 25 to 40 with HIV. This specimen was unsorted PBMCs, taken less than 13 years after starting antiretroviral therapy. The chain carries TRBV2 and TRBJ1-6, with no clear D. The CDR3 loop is CASSGYSGFSPLHF. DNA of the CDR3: TGTGCCAGCAGTGGGTACAGTGGGTTCTCACCCCTCCACTTT.